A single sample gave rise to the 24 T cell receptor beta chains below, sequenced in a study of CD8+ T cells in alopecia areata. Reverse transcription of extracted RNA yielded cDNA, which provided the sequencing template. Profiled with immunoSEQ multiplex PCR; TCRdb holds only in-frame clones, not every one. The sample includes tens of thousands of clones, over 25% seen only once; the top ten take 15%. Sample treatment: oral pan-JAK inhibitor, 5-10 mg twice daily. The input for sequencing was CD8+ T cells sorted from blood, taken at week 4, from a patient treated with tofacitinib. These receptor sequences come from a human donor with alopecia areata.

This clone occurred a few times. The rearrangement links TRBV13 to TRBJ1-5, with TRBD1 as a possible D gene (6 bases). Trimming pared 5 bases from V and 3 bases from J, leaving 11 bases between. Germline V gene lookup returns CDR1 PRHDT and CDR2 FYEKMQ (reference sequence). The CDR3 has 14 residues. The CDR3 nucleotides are TGTGCCAGCAGCGTCGGACAGCTCAATCAGCCCCAGCATTTT. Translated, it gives CASSVGQLNQPQHF. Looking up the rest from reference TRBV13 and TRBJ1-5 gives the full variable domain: AAGVIQSPRHLIKEKRETATLKCYPIPRHDTVYWYQQGPGQDPQFLISFYEKMQSDKGSIPDRFSAQQFSDYHSELNMSSLELGDSALYFCASSVGQLNQPQHFGDGTRLSIL.

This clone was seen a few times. This CDR3 reads CSVANSGANVLTF. The CDR3 DNA is TGCAGCGTGGCTAACTCTGGGGCCAACGTCCTGACTTTC. This chain uses TRBV29-1 with TRBJ2-6; D remains ambiguous. This CDR3 spans 13 amino acids. CDR1 is SQVTM, CDR2 ANQGSEA, per germline. V lost 6 bases, J lost 0 bases, and 6 bases lay in between.

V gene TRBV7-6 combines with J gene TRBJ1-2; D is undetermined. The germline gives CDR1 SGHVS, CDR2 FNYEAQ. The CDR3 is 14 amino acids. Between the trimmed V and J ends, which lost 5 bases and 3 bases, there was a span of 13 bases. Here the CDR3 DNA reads TGTGCCAGCAGCCCAGACCGCCTACACTATGGCTACACCTTC. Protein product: CASSPDRLHYGYTF.

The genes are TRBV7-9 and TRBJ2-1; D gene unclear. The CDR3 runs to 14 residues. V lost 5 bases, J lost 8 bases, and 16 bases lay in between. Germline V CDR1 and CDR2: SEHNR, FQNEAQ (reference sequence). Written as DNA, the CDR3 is TGTGCCAGCAGCCCCAAGGGATCCTGGGATGAGCAGTTCTTC. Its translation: CASSPKGSWDEQFF.

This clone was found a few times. The CDR3 protein is CASSTGALGYTF. In DNA form, the CDR3 reads TGTGCCAGCAGCACGGGGGCCCTGGGCTACACCTTC. The V call is TRBV5-6, the J call TRBJ1-2, with D perhaps TRBD1 (6 bases). The germline V and J ends were trimmed by 4 bases and 8 bases, with 12 bases remaining between them. The CDR3 runs to 12 residues. Germline V gives CDR1 SGHDT, CDR2 YYEEEE.

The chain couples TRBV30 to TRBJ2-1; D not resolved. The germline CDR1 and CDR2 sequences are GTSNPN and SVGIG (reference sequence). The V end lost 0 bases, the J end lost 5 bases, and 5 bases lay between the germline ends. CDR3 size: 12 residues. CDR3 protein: CAWSVPDNEQFF. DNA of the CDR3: TGTGCCTGGAGTGTACCTGACAATGAGCAGTTCTTC.

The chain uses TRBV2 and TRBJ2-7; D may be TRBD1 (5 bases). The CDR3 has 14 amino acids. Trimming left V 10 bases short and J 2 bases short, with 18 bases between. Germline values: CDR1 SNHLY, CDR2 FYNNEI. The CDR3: CATKGAGRPYEQYF. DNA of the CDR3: TGTGCCACCAAAGGGGCTGGTCGCCCCTACGAGCAGTACTTC.

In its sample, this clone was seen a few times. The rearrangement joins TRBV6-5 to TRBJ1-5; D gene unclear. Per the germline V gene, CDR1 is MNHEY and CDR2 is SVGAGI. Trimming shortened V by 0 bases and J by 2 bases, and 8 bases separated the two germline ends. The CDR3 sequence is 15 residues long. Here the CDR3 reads CASSYSMSGNQPQHF. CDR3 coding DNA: TGTGCCAGCAGTTACTCGATGTCGGGCAATCAGCCCCAGCATTTT.

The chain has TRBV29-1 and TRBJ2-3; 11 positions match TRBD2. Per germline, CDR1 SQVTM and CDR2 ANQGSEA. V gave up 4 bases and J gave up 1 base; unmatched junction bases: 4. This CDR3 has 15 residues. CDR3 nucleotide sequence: TGCAGCGTTGCGGGACTAGCGGATCGCACAGATACGCAGTATTTT. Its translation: CSVAGLADRTDTQYF.

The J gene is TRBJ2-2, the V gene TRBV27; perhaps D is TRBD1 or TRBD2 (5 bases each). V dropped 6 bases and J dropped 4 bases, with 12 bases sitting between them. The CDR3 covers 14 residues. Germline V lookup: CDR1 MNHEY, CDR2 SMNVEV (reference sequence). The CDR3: CASREGTATGELFF. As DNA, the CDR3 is TGTGCCAGCAGAGAAGGGACGGCCACCGGGGAGCTGTTTTTT.

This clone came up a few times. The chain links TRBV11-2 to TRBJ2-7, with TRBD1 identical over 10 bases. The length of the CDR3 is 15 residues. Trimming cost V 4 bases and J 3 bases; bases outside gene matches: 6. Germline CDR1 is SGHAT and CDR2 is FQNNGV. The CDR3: CASSSPGQGNYEQYF. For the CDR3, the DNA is TGTGCCAGCAGCTCGCCGGGACAGGGGAACTACGAGCAGTACTTC.

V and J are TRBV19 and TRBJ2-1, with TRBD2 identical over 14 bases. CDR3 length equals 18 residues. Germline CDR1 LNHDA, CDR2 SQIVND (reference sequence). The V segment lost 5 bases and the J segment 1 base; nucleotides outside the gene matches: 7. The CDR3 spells CASSPRTSGRRSYNEQFF. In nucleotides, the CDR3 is TGTGCCAGTAGTCCGCGGACTAGCGGGAGGCGGTCCTACAATGAGCAGTTCTTC.

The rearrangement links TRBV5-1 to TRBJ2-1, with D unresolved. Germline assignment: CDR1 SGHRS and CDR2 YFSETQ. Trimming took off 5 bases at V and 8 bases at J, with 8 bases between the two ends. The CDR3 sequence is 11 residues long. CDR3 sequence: CASRFGYEQFF. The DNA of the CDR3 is TGCGCCAGCAGGTTTGGCTATGAGCAGTTCTTC.

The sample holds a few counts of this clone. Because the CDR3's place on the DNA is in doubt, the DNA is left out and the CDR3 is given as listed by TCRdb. The CDR3 sequence is CASSSSGHPNQPQHF. J is TRBJ1-5 and V is TRBV6-5; the table calls TRBD1, which could not be checked here. The CDR3 region is 15 residues in length, termini included. CDR1 MNHEY and CDR2 SVGAGI come from the germline V gene.

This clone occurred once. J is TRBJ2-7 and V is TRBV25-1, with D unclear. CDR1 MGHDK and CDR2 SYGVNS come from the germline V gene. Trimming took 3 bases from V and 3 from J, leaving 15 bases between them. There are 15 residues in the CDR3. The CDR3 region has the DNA TGTGCCAGCAGTGATAAACCGGGCCTGGGCTACGAGCAGTACTTC. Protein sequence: CASSDKPGLGYEQYF.

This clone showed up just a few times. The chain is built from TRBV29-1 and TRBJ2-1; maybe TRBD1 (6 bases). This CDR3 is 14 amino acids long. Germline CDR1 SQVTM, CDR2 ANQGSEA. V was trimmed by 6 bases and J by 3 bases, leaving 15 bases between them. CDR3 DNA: TGCAGCGTCCCGACAGGTCGTAGCTACAATGAGCAGTTCTTC. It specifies CSVPTGRSYNEQFF.

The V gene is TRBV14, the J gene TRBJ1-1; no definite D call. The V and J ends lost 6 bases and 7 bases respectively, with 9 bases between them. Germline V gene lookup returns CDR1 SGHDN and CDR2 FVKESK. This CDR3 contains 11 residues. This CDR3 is CASRREHEAFF. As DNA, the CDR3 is TGTGCCAGCAGGAGGGAACATGAAGCTTTCTTT.

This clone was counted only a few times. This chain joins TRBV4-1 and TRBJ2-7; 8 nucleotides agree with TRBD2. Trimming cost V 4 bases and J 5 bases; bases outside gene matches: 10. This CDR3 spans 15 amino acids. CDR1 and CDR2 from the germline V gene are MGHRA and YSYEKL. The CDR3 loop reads CASSPQAGERHEQYF. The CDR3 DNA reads TGCGCCAGCAGCCCTCAAGCGGGAGAGCGCCACGAGCAGTACTTC.

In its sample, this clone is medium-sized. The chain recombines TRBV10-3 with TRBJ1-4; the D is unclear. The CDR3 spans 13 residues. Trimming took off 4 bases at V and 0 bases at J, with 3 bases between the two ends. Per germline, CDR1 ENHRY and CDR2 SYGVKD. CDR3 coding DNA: TGTGCCATCAGTGTAGCAACTAATGAAAAACTGTTTTTT. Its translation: CAISVATNEKLFF.

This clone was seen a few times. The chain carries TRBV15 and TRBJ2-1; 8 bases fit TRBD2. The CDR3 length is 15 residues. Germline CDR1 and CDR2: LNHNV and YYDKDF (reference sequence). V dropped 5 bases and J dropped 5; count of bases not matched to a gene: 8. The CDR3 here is CATSLGAGAHNEQFF. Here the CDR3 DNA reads TGTGCCACCAGCTTGGGAGCGGGAGCGCACAATGAGCAGTTCTTC. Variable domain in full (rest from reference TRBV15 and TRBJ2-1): DAMVIQNPRYQVTQFGKPVTLSCSQTLNHNVMYWYQQKSSQAPKLLFHYYDKDFNNEADTPDNFQSRRPNTSFCFLDIRSPGLGDTAMYLCATSLGAGAHNEQFFGPGTRLTVL.

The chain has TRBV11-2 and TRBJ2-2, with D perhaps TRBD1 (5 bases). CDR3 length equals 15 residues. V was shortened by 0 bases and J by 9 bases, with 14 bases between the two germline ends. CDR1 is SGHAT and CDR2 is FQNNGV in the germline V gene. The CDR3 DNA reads TGTGCCAGCAGCTTAGATCAGCAGGGAATCTGGGAGCTGTTTTTT. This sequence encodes CASSLDQQGIWELFF. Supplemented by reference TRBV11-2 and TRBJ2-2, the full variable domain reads EAGVAQSPRYKIIEKRQSVAFWCNPISGHATLYWYQQILGQGPKLLIQFQNNGVVDDSQLPKDRFSAERLKGVDSTLKIQPAKLEDSAVYLCASSLDQQGIWELFFGEGSRLTVL.

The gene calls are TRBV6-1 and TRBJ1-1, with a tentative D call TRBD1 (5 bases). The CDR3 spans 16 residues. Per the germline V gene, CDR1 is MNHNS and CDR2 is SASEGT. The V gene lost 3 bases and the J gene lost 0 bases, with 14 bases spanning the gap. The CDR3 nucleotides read TGTGCCAGCAGTGACCAGGGACGAGGGCTGAACACTGAAGCTTTCTTT. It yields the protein CASSDQGRGLNTEAFF.

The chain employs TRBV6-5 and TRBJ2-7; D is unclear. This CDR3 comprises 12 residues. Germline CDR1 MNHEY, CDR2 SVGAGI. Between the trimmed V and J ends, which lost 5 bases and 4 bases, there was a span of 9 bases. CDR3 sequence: CASSPNLYEQYF. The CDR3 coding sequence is TGTGCCAGCAGTCCCAATTTATACGAGCAGTACTTC.

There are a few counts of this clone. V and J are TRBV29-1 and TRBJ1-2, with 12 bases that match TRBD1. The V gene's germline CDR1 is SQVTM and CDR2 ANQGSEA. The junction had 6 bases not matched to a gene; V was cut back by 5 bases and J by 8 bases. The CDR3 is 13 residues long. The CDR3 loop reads CSVTGTGGKGYTF. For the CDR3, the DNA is TGCAGCGTTACCGGGACAGGGGGCAAGGGCTACACCTTC. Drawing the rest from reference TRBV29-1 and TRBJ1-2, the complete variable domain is SAVISQKPSRDICQRGTSLTIQCQVDSQVTMMFWYRQQPGQSLTLIATANQGSEATYESGFVIDKFPISRPNLTFSTLTVSNMSPEDSSIYLCSVTGTGGKGYTFGSGTRLTVV.